The T cell receptor (beta chain) described here comes from a study of T cell responses to AZD1222 COVID-19 vaccine. Study findings and constraints: Among vaccine-associated CD4 TCRs, coverage spanned spike, with dominance at 160-218 and 743-854. Seropositive AZD1222 recipients at baseline numbered only 6 or 7.

Germline-derived CDR1 and CDR2 are LGHNA and YNFKEQ. V lost 3 bases to trimming and J lost 4 bases; unmatched junction nucleotides: 10. This CDR3 is 16 amino acids long. Pooling of second doses given at about 4 or about 12 weeks was done. Notes on this clone: Antigen: not known.

The assay was immunoSEQ multiplex PCR, and TCRdb's table has in-frame clones only and misses some. The profile shows around 120,000 clones, approximately 94% of them singletons. The chain carries TRBV4-2 and TRBJ2-7, with 9 bases fitting TRBD1. This TCR derives from an adult who received the AZD1222 COVID-19 vaccine. Specimen: peripheral blood, collected 28 days after the second AZD1222 dose. CDR3 nucleotides: TGTGCCAGCAGCCAGGAACAGGGGGCGCTGGGTTACGAGCAGTACTTC. This sequence encodes CASSQEQGALGYEQYF.